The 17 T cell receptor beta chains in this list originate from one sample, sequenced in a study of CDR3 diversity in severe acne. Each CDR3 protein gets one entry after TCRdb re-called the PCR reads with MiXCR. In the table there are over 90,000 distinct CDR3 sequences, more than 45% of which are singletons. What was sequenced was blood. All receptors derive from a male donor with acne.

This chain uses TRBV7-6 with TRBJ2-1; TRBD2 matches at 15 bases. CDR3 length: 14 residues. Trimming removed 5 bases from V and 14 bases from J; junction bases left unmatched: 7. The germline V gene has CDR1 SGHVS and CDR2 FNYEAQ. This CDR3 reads CASSTGLAGGPEFF. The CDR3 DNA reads TGTGCCAGCAGCACCGGACTAGCGGGAGGGCCCGAGTTCTTC.

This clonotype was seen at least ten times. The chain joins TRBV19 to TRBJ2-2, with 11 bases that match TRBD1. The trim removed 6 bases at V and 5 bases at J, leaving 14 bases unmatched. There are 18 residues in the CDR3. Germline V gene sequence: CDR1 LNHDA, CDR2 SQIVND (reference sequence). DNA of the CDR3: TGTGCCAGTAGCCGTTCCCCTGGACAGGGGGCGCGGACCGGGGAGCTGTTTTTT. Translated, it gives CASSRSPGQGARTGELFF.

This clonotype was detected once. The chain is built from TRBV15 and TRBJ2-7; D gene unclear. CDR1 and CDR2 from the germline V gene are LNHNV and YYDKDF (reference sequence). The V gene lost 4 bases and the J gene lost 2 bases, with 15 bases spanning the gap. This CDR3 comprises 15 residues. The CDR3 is CATSTPSKDPYEQYF. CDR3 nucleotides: TGTGCCACCAGCACCCCCTCAAAGGACCCCTACGAGCAGTACTTC. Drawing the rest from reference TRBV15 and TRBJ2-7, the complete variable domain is DAMVIQNPRYQVTQFGKPVTLSCSQTLNHNVMYWYQQKSSQAPKLLFHYYDKDFNNEADTPDNFQSRRPNTSFCFLDIRSPGLGDTAMYLCATSTPSKDPYEQYFGPGTRLTVT.

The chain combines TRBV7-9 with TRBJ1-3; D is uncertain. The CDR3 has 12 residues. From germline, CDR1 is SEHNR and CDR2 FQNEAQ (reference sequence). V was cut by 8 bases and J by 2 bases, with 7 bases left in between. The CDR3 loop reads CASEVAGNTIYF. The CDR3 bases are TGTGCCAGCGAGGTAGCTGGAAACACCATATATTTT.

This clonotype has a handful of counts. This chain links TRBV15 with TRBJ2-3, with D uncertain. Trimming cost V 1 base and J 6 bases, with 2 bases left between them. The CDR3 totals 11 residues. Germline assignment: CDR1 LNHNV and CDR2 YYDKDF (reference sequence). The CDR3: CATSRGDTQYF. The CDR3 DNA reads TGTGCCACCAGCAGAGGCGATACGCAGTATTTT.

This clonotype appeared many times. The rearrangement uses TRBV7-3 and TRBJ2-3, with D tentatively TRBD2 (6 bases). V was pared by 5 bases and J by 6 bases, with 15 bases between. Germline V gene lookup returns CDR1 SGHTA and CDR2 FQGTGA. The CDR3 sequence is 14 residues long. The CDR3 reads CASSPWRDGDTQYF. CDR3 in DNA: TGTGCCAGCAGCCCGTGGCGGGATGGCGATACGCAGTATTTT.

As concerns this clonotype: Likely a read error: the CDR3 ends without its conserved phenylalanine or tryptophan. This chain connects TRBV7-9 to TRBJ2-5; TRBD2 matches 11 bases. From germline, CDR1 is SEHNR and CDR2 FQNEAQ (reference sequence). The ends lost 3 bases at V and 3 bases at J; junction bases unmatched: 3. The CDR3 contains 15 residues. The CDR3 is CASSFGSGREETQYS. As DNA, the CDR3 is TGTGCCAGCAGCTTTGGTAGCGGGAGGGAAGAGACCCAGTACTCC.

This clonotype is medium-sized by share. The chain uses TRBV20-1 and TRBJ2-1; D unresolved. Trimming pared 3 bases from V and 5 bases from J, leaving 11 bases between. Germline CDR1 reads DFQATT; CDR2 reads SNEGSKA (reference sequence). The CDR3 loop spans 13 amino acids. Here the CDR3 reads CSASRQPDNEQFF. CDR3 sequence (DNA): TGCAGTGCTAGCCGACAACCGGACAATGAGCAGTTCTTC.

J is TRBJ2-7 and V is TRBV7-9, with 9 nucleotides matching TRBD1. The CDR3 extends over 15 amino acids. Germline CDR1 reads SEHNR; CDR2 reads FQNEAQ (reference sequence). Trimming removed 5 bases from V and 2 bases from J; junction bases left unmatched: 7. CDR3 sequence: CASSPAGTGTYEQYF. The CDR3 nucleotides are TGTGCCAGCAGCCCGGCCGGGACAGGGACCTACGAGCAGTACTTC.

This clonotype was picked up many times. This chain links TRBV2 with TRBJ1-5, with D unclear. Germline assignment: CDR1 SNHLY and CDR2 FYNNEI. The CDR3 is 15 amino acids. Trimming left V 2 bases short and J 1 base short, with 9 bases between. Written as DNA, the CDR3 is TGTGCCAGCAGTGAATTTCTTTACAGCAATCAGCCCCAGCATTTT. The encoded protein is CASSEFLYSNQPQHF.

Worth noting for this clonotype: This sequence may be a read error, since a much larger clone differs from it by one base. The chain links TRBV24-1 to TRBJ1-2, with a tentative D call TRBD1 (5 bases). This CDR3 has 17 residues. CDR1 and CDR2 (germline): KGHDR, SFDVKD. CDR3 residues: CAISEAGTRSSMYGYTF. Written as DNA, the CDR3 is TGTGCCATCAGTGAAGCAGGGACCCGATCCTCTATGTATGGCTACACCTTC.

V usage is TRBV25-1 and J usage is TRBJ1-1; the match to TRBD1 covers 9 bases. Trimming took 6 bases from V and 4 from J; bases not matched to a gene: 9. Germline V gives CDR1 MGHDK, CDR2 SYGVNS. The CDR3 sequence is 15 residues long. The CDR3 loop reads CASSLAQGAVTEAFF. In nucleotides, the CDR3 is TGTGCCAGCAGCTTAGCACAGGGGGCTGTCACTGAAGCTTTCTTT.

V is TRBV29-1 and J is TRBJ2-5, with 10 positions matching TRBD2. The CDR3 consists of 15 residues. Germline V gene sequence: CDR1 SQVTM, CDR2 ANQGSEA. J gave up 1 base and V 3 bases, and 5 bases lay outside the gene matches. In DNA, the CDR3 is TGCAGCGTTGACGCTAGCGGGAGTCTCCAAGAGACCCAGTACTTC. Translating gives CSVDASGSLQETQYF.

The chain's CDR3 is CATSRDGWGTGIYEQYF. CDR3 DNA: TGTGCCACCAGCAGAGATGGCTGGGGGACAGGGATCTACGAGCAGTACTTC. The chain carries TRBV15 and TRBJ2-7; 9 bases are a match to TRBD1. This CDR3 spans 17 amino acids. Trimming cost V 0 bases and J 3 bases; bases outside gene matches: 9. Per the germline V gene, CDR1 is LNHNV and CDR2 is YYDKDF (reference sequence).

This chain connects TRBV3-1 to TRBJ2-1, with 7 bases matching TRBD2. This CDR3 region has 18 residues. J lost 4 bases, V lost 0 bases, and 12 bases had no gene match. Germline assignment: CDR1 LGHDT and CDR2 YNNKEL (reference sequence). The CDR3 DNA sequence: TGTGCCAGCAGCCAAGACCCTAGGTTCGGGAGGAGTTACAATGAGCAGTTCTTC. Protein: CASSQDPRFGRSYNEQFF.

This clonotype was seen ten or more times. The CDR3 DNA follows: TGTGCCATCAGTGAGCCCCGACAGGGCCGAGATACGCAGTATTTT. Protein sequence: CAISEPRQGRDTQYF. V gene TRBV10-3 combines with J gene TRBJ2-3; the match to TRBD1 covers 7 bases. V lost 2 bases, J lost 5 bases, and 7 bases stayed unmatched. The V gene's germline CDR1 is ENHRY and CDR2 SYGVKD. The CDR3 loop spans 15 amino acids.

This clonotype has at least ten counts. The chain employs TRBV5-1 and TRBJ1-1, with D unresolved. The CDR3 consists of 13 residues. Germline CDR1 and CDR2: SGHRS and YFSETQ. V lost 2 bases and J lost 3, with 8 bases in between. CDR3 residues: CASSFSGYTEAFF. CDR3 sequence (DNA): TGCGCCAGCAGCTTCTCGGGGTACACTGAAGCTTTCTTT.